This T cell receptor (beta chain) derives from a study of cytomegalovirus exposure and HLA in healthy donors. Broader study findings: In an earlier analysis, about 90% or about 30%: the productive usage of most TCR beta V segments.

In the PCR, 60 Vbeta and 13 Jbeta primers were used. As processed by the authors: Later analysis identified approximately 88 million unique TCR beta chains, roughly 11 million shared. Produced via immunoSEQ multiplex PCR; TCRdb's table is partial and in-frame only. That table is the source of V, J and clone size, and D and trimming were worked out from the DNA. The sample yields around 53,000 clones, of which the top ten take up around 12%. Trimming at V came to 4 bases and at J to 10 bases, leaving 7 bases not matched to a gene. This CDR3 has 14 residues. Per germline, CDR1 GTSNPN and CDR2 SVGIG (reference sequence). A word on this clone: The antigen is not known.

The sequence was obtained from a man aged 18 to 35 in good health and CMV-seropositive. The rearrangement joins TRBV30 to TRBJ2-1; 13 bases align to TRBD2. Sequences were obtained from PBMCs. CDR3 bases: TGTGCCTGGACCCGACTAGCGGGAGGCGGGGAGCAGTTCTTC. It yields the protein CAWTRLAGGGEQFF. Full variable domain (rest looked up from reference TRBV30 and TRBJ2-1): SQTIHQWPATLVQPVGSPLSLECTVEGTSNPNLYWYRQAAGRGLQLLFYSVGIGQISSEVPQNLSASRPQDRQFILSSKKLLLSDSGFYLCAWTRLAGGGEQFFGPGTRLTVL.